One sample yielded the 13 T cell receptor beta chains listed below, sequenced in a study of response to subunit inactivated influenza vaccine. TCRdb ran MiXCR on the RT-PCR reads and lists one entry per CDR3 protein. The sample lists about 180,000 distinct CDR3 sequences; about 10% were seen once. The input for sequencing was non-naive T cells sorted from PBMCs, taken on the day of vaccination. The receptors shown here come from a man in his fifties or sixties who received an inactivated influenza vaccine.

The sample holds a few counts of this clonotype. CDR3 bases: TGTGCCAGCAGACCGACAGGAGCATTTTTGGATACGCAGTATTTT. It yields the protein CASRPTGAFLDTQYF. V is TRBV12-3 or TRBV12-4 and J is TRBJ2-3, with D possibly being TRBD1 (6 bases). Trimming removed 6 bases from V and 6 bases from J, with 19 bases in between. The CDR3 has 15 amino acids.

The gene calls are TRBV19 and TRBJ1-1, with D maybe TRBD1 (5 bases). The CDR3 consists of 14 residues. Trimming took off 5 bases at V and 1 base at J, with 11 bases between the two ends. CDR1 is LNHDA and CDR2 is SQIVND in the germline V gene (reference sequence). The CDR3 loop is CASSQGRPNTEAFF. For the CDR3, the DNA is TGTGCCAGTAGTCAGGGCAGGCCGAACACTGAAGCTTTCTTT. The variable domain in full, completed from reference TRBV19 and TRBJ1-1, reads DGGITQSPKYLFRKEGQNVTLSCEQNLNHDAMYWYRQDPGQGLRLIYYSQIVNDFQKGDIAEGYSVSREKKESFPLTVTSAQKNPTAFYLCASSQGRPNTEAFFGQGTRLTVV.

This clonotype was seen many times. V and J are TRBV27 and TRBJ2-2; D remains unclear. CDR3 length: 15 amino acids. Germline V CDR1 and CDR2: MNHEY, SMNVEV (reference sequence). Trimming took off 3 bases at V and 6 bases at J, with 14 bases between the two ends. CDR3 protein: CASSFLTTRSGELFF. CDR3 bases: TGTGCCAGCAGTTTTCTGACAACACGATCCGGGGAGCTGTTTTTT.

In its sample, this clonotype was seen a few times. The chain joins TRBV12-3 or TRBV12-4 to TRBJ1-3, with 7 bases lining up with TRBD1. Germline trimming cut 6 bases from V and 3 bases from J; bases unmatched to any gene: 11. This CDR3 spans 16 amino acids. CDR3 region: CASSLKVGDSGNTIYF. The CDR3 nucleotides are TGTGCCAGCAGCCTAAAAGTGGGGGACAGTGGAAACACCATATATTTT.

The rearrangement links TRBV19 to TRBJ2-2; D ambiguous. The ends were cut back, 3 bases at V and 0 bases at J, with 8 bases in the middle. The CDR3 runs to 15 residues. The V gene's germline CDR1 is LNHDA and CDR2 SQIVND (reference sequence). CDR3: CASSIRWSNTGELFF. CDR3 DNA sequence: TGTGCCAGTAGTATCCGTTGGTCGAACACCGGGGAGCTGTTTTTT.

This clonotype appeared many times. The rearrangement links TRBV5-1 to TRBJ2-2; the D gene is possibly TRBD1 (6 bases). There are 16 residues in the CDR3. Germline V gene sequence: CDR1 SGHRS, CDR2 YFSETQ. The V end was cut by 3 bases, the J end by 5 bases, with 17 bases between. Here the CDR3 reads CASSSSPGQGTGELFF. The CDR3 nucleotides read TGCGCCAGCAGCTCATCCCCGGGCCAGGGGACCGGGGAGCTGTTTTTT.

The genes are TRBV28 and TRBJ2-7; D is undetermined. The germline V gene has CDR1 MDHEN and CDR2 SYDVKM. The CDR3 is 12 amino acids. V was shortened by 6 bases and J by 4 bases, with 10 bases between the two germline ends. The CDR3 here is CASRNERYEQYF. The CDR3 DNA is TGTGCCAGCAGGAATGAAAGGTACGAGCAGTACTTC.

In its sample, this clonotype was seen a few times. The chain recombines TRBV3-1 with TRBJ2-1; D may be TRBD1 or TRBD2 (5 bases each). CDR1 and CDR2 from the germline V gene are LGHDT and YNNKEL (reference sequence). This CDR3 has 15 amino acids. V dropped 2 bases and J dropped 9 bases, with 17 bases sitting between them. For the CDR3, the DNA is TGTGCCAGCAGCCAACCGAGGGGCGCTATAGGTGAGCAGTTCTTC. Protein: CASSQPRGAIGEQFF.

The chain joins TRBV6-2 or TRBV6-3 to TRBJ2-3; maybe TRBD1 (5 bases). With 2 bases removed from V and 0 bases from J, the gap between germline ends came to 12 bases. The CDR3 length is 16 residues. Germline lookup yields CDR1 MNHEY and CDR2 SVGEGT. The CDR3 coding sequence is TGTGCCAGCAGTTACGTATCAGGGTGGAGCACAGATACGCAGTATTTT. Translation gives CASSYVSGWSTDTQYF.

The rearrangement links TRBV6-1 to TRBJ2-7; possibly TRBD1 for D (8 bases). The CDR3 extends over 13 amino acids. CDR1 MNHNS and CDR2 SASEGT come from the germline V gene. Trimming shortened V by 6 bases and J by 3 bases, and 12 bases separated the two germline ends. The CDR3 spells CASRAGQVYEQYF. CDR3 bases: TGTGCCAGCAGAGCGGGACAGGTCTACGAGCAGTACTTC.

The V and J genes are TRBV5-1 and TRBJ2-5; 10 bases are shared with TRBD1. The CDR3 has 16 residues. Looked up from germline, CDR1 is SGHRS and CDR2 is YFSETQ. Trimming took 4 bases from V and 2 from J; bases not matched to a gene: 8. This CDR3 reads CASSQMGQGRQETQYF. Here the CDR3 DNA reads TGCGCCAGCAGCCAAATGGGACAGGGGCGACAAGAGACCCAGTACTTC.

In this sample, this clonotype turned up many times. This chain connects TRBV14 to TRBJ2-1; D is undetermined. The V gene's germline CDR1 is SGHDN and CDR2 FVKESK. The CDR3 covers 11 residues. The V end lost 8 bases, the J end lost 12 bases, and 14 bases lay between the germline ends. The DNA of the CDR3 is TGTGCCAGCCGTACACAGAATCGGCAGTTCTTC. Translating it yields CASRTQNRQFF. The full variable domain, its missing parts supplied by reference TRBV14 and TRBJ2-1, is EAGVTQFPSHSVIEKGQTVTLRCDPISGHDNLYWYRRVMGKEIKFLLHFVKESKQDESGMPNNRFLAERTGGTYSTLKVQPAELEDSGVYFCASRTQNRQFFGPGTRLTVL.

This clonotype was observed at least ten times. The chain is built from TRBV6-1 and TRBJ1-2, with 11 bases aligning to TRBD1. After removal of 6 bases from V and 8 bases from J, the junction contained 8 bases not matched to a gene. The CDR3 consists of 14 residues. CDR1 is MNHNS and CDR2 is SASEGT in the germline V gene. The CDR3 spells CASSSPGQGEGYTF. The CDR3 DNA is TGTGCCAGCAGCTCGCCGGGACAGGGGGAGGGCTACACCTTC.